The rows below give T cell receptor beta chains drawn from one sample of a study of OX40 agonist ivuxolimab in advanced cancers. Assay: immunoSEQ multiplex PCR; the TCRdb copy retains only in-frame clones and omits some. This sample has some 86,000 clones, with less than 95% found just once. The sample in question was CD4+ or CD8+ T cells sorted from blood, obtained in a trial of the OX40 agonist ivuxolimab. The receptors derive from an adult with an advanced solid tumor such as melanoma, head and neck, liver or kidney cancer. CDR3s include the opening cysteine and the closing phenylalanine or tryptophan. D genes are given only for firm matches. Clone size is shown for a subset of rows, as once, few, many or a class of expanded clone.

j_call d_call clone_size v_call cdr3_aa
TRBJ2-7 TRBD1 NA TRBV7-8 CASSFRGPTYEQYF
TRBJ1-1 NA once TRBV14 CASSRGGEAFF
TRBJ2-1 NA NA TRBV11-2 CASSLGEQFF
TRBJ1-2 NA NA TRBV5-4 CASSTPSGGYTF
TRBJ1-1 NA NA TRBV5-1 CASSQLAGGTEAFF
TRBJ1-1 NA NA TRBV6-4 CASSPSGMNTEAFF
TRBJ2-5 NA NA TRBV5-1 CASSSATGGETQYF
TRBJ2-7 NA NA TRBV18 CASSPNRDYEQYF
TRBJ1-2 TRBD1 NA TRBV4-2 CASSHRDRGHSYTF
TRBJ2-1 TRBD2 NA TRBV11-3 CASSFAGGNSEQFF
TRBJ2-1 TRBD2 NA TRBV25-1 CASSKGAGANNEQFF
TRBJ2-1 TRBD2 NA TRBV7-8 CASSWMVAGGSYNEQFF
TRBJ2-5 TRBD1 NA TRBV9 CASSPTGLQETQYF
TRBJ1-1 NA NA TRBV5-5 CASSLMGGGNTEAFF
TRBJ1-1 NA NA TRBV23-1 CASSREVGAEAFF
TRBJ2-2 TRBD1 NA TRBV11-2 CASSSPDRGLTGELFF
TRBJ1-5 TRBD1 NA TRBV5-1 CASSLEGTGLGQPQHF
TRBJ1-1 TRBD1 NA TRBV19 CASSTYGQGGTEAFF
TRBJ2-7 TRBD1 NA TRBV18 CASSWEGTDGNEQYF
TRBJ1-5 NA NA TRBV2 CASRAGTHNQPQHF
TRBJ1-4 NA NA TRBV25-1 CASSEGWGANEKLFF
TRBJ1-1 NA NA TRBV27 CASSFGQNTEAFF
TRBJ2-1 NA NA TRBV18 CASSPSSVYNEQFF
TRBJ2-3 TRBD2 NA TRBV5-1 CASSLGTSGTDTQYF
TRBJ1-2 NA NA TRBV6-1 CASSERAGVYSFGYTF
TRBJ1-5 NA few TRBV2 CASSEGNQPQHF
TRBJ1-3 NA NA TRBV6-1 CASSEAQAGGNTIYF
TRBJ2-3 TRBD2 NA TRBV5-6 CASSFGLAGTLTQYF
TRBJ2-5 NA NA TRBV2 CASSGYYQETQYF
TRBJ2-3 NA NA TRBV7-8 CASSFPWMIGGGGTDTQYF
TRBJ2-2 TRBD1 once TRBV7-8 CASSYTGGSTGELFF
TRBJ1-1 NA NA TRBV11-3 CASSTDRNTEAFF
TRBJ2-3 NA NA TRBV10-3 CAISVADTQYF
TRBJ2-1 NA NA TRBV19 CASSQRVSYNEQFF
TRBJ2-1 NA NA TRBV7-3 CASSPGGTASDEQFF
TRBJ1-5 NA NA TRBV2 CASSEQDGSNQPQHF
TRBJ2-1 TRBD1 NA TRBV30 CAWSPTGSHPYNEQFF
TRBJ1-3 NA NA TRBV7-2 CASSLDGRNTIYF
TRBJ1-1 NA NA TRBV5-4 CASSRGLVRGATEAFF
TRBJ1-3 NA NA TRBV11-2 CASSTAGNTIYF
TRBJ1-1 NA NA TRBV6-1 CASSDGWQNTEAFF
TRBJ1-1 NA NA TRBV7-2 CASSLVGGGWAEAFF
TRBJ2-3 TRBD2 NA TRBV30 CAWRGTSGGTDTQYF
TRBJ2-7 NA NA TRBV6-5 CASTPGTGYEQYF
TRBJ1-5 NA once TRBV28 CASTTAAQPQHF
TRBJ2-7 NA NA TRBV11-2 CASRSGTSYEQYF
TRBJ2-3 TRBD1 NA TRBV19 CASSIQTTGDAPSTDTQYF
TRBJ2-5 NA NA TRBV28 CASSIGQETQYF
TRBJ2-7 NA NA TRBV5-1 CATSKTVDYEQYF